This T cell receptor (beta chain) was found in a study of cytomegalovirus exposure and HLA in healthy donors. Broader study findings: About 87% or about 30% of the time was how often most TCR beta V segments were productive, according to an earlier analysis. Within the data, a cluster of highly shared sequence variants was likely a sequencing artifact. Most sequenced TCRs were rare (though some public TCRs occurred in many donors).

Turning to this clone: Its antigen is not known.

Primers: 60 Vbeta forward and 13 Jbeta reverse. TCRdb's copy holds only in-frame clones and misses some; the assay was immunoSEQ multiplex PCR. This sample's table has about 140,000 clones. This CDR3 has 13 residues. CDR1 and CDR2 (germline): SQVTM, ANQGSEA. The trim removed 6 bases at V and 7 bases at J, leaving 11 bases unmatched. The sample consisted of PBMCs. This TCR was sampled from a male donor in good health and CMV-seronegative. The J gene is TRBJ2-7, the V gene TRBV29-1; 8 positions match TRBD1. This CDR3 reads CSVAGTGTREQYF. The CDR3 nucleotides are TGCAGCGTCGCCGGGACAGGAACTAGAGAGCAGTACTTC.